This T cell receptor (beta chain) was captured by sequencing in a study of CD8+CD57+ T cells in acquired aplastic anemia. CDR3 and TCR beta VDJ profiling relied on a genomic DNA template. TCRdb ran MiXCR on the reads and lists one entry per CDR3 protein. The sample contains 260,000 or so distinct CDR3 sequences, about 44% of which appear only once. Those patients picked for sequencing had displayed CD8+CD57+ cell expansion on flow cytometry. This clonotype has a handful of counts. Sequenced sample: sorted CD4+, CD8+, or CD8+CD57+ T cells (not recorded which) from PBMCs. The source of this sequence is a human donor with aplastic anemia.

CDR3 sequence reads: CASGEDRYNSPLHF. For the CDR3, the DNA is TGTGCCAGCGGTGAGGACAGGTATAATTCACCCCTCCACTTT. The V gene is TRBV6-2 or TRBV6-3, the J gene TRBJ1-6, with TRBD1 matching 7 bases. This CDR3 region has 14 residues. The V and J ends lost 8 bases and 4 bases, in that order; junction bases with no gene match: 5. Germline V gives CDR1 MNHEY, CDR2 SVGEGT.